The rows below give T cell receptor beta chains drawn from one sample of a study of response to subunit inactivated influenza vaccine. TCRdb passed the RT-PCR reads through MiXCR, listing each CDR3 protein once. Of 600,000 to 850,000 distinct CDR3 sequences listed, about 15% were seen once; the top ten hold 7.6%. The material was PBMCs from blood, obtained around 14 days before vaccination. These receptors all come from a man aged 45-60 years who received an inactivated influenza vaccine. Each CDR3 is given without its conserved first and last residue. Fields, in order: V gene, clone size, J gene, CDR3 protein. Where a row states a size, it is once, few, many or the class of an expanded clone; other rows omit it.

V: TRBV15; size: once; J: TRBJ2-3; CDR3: ATSIVRSSTDTQY
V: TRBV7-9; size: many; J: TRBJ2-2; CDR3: ASSYGTGDTGELF
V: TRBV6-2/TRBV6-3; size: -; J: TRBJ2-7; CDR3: ASSDSSSGRPYEQY
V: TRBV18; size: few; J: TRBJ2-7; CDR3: ASSPLPSGSSSYEQY
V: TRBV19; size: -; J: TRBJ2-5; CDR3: ASSKDRSETQY
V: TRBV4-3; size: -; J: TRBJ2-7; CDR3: ASSQDSNRGLTSYEQY
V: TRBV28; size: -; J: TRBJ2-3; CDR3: ASSPPGTSGRGVSTDTQY
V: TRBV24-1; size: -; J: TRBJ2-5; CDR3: ATSAPGPLY
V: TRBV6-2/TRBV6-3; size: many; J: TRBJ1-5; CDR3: ASSYIQGAGGNQPQH
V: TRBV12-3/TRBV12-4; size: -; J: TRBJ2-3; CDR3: ASSFQGIATDTQY
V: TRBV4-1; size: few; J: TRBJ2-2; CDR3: ASSQGDSDTGELF
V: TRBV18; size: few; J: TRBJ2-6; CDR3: ASSPGVGAEAGANVLT
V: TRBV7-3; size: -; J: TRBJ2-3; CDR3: ASTAGGPGTDTQY
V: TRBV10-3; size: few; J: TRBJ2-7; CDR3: AISEFSGESGEQY
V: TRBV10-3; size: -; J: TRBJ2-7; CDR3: AISDPTAASSYEQY
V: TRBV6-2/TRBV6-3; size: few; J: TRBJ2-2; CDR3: ASRLLAGYTGELF
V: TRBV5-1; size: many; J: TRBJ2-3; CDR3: ASSLTPWADTQY
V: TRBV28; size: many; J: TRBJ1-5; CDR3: ASSLGTQSNQPQH
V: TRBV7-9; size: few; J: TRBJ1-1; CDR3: ASSLSWGTEAF
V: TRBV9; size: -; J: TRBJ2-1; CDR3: ASSVVPTNNEQF
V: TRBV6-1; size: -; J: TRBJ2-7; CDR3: ASRPAGTYSYEQY
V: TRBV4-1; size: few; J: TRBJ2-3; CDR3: ASSQQRAGISTDTQY
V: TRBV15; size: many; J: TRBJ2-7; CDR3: ATSRQGLGEQY
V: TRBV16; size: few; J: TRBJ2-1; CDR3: ASSRYQAEQF
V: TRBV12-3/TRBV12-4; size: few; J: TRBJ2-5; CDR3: ASKRDGGGAETQY
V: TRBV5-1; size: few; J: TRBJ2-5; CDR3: ASSLETLIAQY
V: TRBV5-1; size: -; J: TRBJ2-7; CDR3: ASSFSSEPSSYEQY
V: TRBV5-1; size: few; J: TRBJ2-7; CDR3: ASSLGPGLQSYEQY
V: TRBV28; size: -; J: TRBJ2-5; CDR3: ASSREREGRELSETQY
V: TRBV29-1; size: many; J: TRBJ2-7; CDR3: SVEGGTDGNYEQY
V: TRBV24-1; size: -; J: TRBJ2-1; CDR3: ATSDLTAGSYNEQF
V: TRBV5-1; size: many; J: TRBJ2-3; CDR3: ASSPYLAGGGTDTQY
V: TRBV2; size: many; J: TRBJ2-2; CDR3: ASRIGRGSNTGELF
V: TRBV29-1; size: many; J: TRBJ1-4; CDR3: SVMTEEKLF
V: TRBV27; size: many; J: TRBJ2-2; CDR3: ASSYQVGELF
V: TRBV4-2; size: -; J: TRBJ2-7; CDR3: ASSQDLGLYEQY
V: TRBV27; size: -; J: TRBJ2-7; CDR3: ASSSGQRFDYEQY
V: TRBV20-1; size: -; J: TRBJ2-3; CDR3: SARDRGYTDTQY
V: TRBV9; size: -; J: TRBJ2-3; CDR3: ASSVLASTDTQY
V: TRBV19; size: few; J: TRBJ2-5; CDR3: ASSRTTVETQY
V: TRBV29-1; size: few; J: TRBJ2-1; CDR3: SVKLGLSYEQF
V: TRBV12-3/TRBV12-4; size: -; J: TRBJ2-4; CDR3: ASSSLTGRGKNIQY
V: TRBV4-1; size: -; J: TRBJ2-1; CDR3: ASSQESQGGVGEQF
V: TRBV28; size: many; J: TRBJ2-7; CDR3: ASSLFPPGQYYEQY
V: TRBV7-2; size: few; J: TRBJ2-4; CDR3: ASSPMLAGGRGNIQY
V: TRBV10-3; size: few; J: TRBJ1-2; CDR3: AIAQGGVGYGYT
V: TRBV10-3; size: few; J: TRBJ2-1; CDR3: AISERGLEANEQF
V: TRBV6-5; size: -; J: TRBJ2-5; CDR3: ASSYGREGRKETQY
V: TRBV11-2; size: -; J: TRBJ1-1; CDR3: ASSLEVWGRQNTEAF
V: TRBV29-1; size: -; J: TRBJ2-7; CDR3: SVAGARSYEQY
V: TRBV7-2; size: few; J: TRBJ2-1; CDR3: ASSLASGGQF